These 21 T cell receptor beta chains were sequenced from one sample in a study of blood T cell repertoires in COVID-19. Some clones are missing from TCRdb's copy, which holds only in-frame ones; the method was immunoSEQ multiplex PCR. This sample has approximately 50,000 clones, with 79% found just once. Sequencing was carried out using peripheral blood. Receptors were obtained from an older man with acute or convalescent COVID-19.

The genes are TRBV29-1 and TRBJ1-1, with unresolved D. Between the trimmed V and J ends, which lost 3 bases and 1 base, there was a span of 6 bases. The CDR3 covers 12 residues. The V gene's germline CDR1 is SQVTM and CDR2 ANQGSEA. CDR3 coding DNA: TGCAGCGTTGATTTGGCGAACACTGAAGCTTTCTTT. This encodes CSVDLANTEAFF.

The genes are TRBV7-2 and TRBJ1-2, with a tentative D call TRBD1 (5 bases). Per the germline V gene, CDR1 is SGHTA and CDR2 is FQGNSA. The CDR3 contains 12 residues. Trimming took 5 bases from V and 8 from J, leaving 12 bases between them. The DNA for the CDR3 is TGTGCCAGCAGCCCCGGTAGGGGCGGCTACACCTTC. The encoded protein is CASSPGRGGYTF.

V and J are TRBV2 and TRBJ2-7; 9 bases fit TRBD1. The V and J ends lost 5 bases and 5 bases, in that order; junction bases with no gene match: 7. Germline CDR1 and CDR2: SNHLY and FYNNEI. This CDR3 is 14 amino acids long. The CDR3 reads CASSPGQGRDEQYF. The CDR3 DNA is TGTGCCAGCAGTCCTGGACAGGGGAGGGACGAGCAGTACTTC. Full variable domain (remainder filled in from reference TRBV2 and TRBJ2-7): EPEVTQTPSHQVTQMGQEVILRCVPISNHLYFYWYRQILGQKVEFLVSFYNNEISEKSEIFDDQFSVERPDGSNFTLKIRSTKLEDSAMYFCASSPGQGRDEQYFGPGTRLTVT.

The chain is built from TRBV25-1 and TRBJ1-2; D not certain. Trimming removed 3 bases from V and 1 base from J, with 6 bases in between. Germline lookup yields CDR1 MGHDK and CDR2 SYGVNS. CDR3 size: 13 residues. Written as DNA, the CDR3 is TGTGCCAGCAGTGACAGCGTTAACTATGGCTACACCTTC. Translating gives CASSDSVNYGYTF.

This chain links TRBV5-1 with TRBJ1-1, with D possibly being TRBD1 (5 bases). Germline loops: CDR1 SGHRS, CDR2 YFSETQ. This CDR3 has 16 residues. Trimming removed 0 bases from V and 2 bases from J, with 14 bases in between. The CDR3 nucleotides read TGCGCCAGCAGCTTGGGGTTCGACAGTTTTAACACTGAAGCTTTCTTT. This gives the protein CASSLGFDSFNTEAFF.

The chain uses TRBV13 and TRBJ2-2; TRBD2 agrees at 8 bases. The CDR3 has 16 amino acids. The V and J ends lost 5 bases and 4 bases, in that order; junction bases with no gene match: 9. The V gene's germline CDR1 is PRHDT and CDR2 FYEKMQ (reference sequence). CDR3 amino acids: CASSQIAGRITGELFF. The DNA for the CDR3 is TGTGCCAGCAGCCAAATAGCGGGAAGGATCACCGGGGAGCTGTTTTTT.

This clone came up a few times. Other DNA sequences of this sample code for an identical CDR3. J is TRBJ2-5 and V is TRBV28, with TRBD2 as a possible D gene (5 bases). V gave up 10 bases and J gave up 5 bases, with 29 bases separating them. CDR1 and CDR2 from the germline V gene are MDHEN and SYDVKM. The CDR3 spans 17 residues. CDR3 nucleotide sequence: TGTGCCATCGGGATGCTGGGCCCGATGGCCCGACGGGAGACCCAGTACTTC. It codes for CAIGMLGPMARRETQYF.

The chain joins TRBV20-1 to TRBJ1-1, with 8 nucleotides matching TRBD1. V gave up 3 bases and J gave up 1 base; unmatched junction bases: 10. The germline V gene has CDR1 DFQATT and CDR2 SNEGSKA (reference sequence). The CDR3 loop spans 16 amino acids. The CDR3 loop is CSASARTGRGNTEAFF. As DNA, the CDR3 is TGCAGTGCTAGTGCCCGGACAGGGAGGGGGAACACTGAAGCTTTCTTT.

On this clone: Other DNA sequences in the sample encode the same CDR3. This chain's CDR3 is CSLTVLGGAGTEAFF. CDR3 in DNA: TGCAGCTTAACAGTGTTGGGGGGGGCGGGCACTGAAGCTTTCTTT. The gene calls are TRBV29-1 and TRBJ1-1, with a tentative D call TRBD1 (6 bases). V gave up 8 bases and J gave up 4 bases, with 23 bases separating them. Germline CDR1 and CDR2: SQVTM and ANQGSEA. CDR3 length equals 15 residues.

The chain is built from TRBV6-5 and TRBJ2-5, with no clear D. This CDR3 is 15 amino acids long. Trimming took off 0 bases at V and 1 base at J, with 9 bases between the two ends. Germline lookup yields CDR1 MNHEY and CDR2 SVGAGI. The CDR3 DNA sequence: TGTGCCAGCAGTTACTCCATAACTCTCCAAGAGACCCAGTACTTC. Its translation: CASSYSITLQETQYF.

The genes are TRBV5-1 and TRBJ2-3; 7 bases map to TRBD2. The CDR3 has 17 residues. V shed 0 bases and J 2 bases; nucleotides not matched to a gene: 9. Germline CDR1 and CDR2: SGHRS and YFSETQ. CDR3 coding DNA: TGCGCCAGCAGCTTGGCCAGGCGGAGCGGGAACACAGATACGCAGTATTTT. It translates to CASSLARRSGNTDTQYF.

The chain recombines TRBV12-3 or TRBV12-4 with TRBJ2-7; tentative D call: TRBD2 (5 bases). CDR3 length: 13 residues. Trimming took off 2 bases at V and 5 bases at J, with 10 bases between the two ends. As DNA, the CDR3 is TGTGCCAGCAGTTTATCTAGAGGGAACGAGCAGTACTTC. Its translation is CASSLSRGNEQYF.

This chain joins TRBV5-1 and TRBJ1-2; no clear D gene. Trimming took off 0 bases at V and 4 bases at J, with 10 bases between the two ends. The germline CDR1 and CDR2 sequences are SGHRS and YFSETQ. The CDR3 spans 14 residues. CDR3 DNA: TGCGCCAGCAGCTTGGACAGCCAAGGCTATGGCTACACCTTC. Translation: CASSLDSQGYGYTF.

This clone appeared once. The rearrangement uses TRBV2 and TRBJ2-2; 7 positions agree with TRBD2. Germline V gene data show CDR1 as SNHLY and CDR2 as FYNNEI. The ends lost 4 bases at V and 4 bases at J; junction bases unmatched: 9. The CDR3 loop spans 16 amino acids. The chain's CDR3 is CASSATAGVGTGELFF. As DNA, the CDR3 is TGTGCCAGCAGTGCCACCGCGGGAGTGGGCACCGGGGAGCTGTTTTTT.

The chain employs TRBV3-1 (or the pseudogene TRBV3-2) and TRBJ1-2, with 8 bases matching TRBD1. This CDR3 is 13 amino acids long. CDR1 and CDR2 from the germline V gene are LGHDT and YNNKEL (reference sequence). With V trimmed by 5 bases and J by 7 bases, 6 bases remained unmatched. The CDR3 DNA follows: TGTGCCAGCAGCAGAGACAGGGGAAGTGGCTACACCTTC. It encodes CASSRDRGSGYTF.

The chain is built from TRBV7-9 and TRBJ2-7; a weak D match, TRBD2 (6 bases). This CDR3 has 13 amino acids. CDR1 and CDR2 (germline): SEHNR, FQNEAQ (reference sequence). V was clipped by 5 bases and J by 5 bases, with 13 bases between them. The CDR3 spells CASSRPAGHEQYF. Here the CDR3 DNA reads TGTGCCAGCAGCCGTCCAGCGGGCCACGAGCAGTACTTC.

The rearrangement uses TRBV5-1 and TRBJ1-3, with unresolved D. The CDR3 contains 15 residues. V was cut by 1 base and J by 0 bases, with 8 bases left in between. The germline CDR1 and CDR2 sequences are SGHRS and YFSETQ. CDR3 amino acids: CASSLWGGSGNTIYF. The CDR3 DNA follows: TGCGCCAGCAGCTTGTGGGGAGGCTCTGGAAACACCATATATTTT.

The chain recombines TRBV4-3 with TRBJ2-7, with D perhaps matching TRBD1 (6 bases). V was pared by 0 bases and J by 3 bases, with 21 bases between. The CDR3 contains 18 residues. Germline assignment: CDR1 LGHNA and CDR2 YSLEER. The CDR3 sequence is CASSQDYSAGAYGYEQYF. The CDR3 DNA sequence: TGCGCCAGCAGCCAAGATTATTCGGCAGGGGCCTATGGCTACGAGCAGTACTTC.

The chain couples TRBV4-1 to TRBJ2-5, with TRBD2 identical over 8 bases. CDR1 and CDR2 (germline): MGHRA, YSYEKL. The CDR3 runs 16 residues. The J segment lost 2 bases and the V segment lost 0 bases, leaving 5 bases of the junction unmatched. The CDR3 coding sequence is TGCGCCAGCAGCCAAGAAAGCGGGGGCTTACAAGAGACCCAGTACTTC. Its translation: CASSQESGGLQETQYF.

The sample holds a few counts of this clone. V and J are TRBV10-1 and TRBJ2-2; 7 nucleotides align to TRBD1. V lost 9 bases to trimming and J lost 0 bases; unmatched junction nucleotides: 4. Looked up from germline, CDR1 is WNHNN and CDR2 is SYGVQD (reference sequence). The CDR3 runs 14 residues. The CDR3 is CASTGTANTGELFF. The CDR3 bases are TGCGCCAGTACCGGGACAGCGAACACCGGGGAGCTGTTTTTT.

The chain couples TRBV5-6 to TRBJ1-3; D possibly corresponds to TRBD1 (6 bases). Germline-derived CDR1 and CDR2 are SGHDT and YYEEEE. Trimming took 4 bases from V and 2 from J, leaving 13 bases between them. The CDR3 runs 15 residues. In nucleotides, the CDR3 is TGTGCCAGCAGCCCTACGGGGGGCACTGGAAACACCATATATTTT. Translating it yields CASSPTGGTGNTIYF.